This entry is about one TCR beta chain. V lost 5 bases and J 4 bases, leaving 7 bases between the germline ends. CDR1 and CDR2 from the germline V gene are SGHTA and FQGTGA. The CDR3 consists of 12 residues. These data are taken from a study of blood T cell repertoires in COVID-19. Background on the study: Acute-phase and convalescent COVID-19 samples originated in the United States, Italy and Spain. Nucleic acid was either cDNA or gDNA, and it came from T cells, B-cell-depleted T cells, or PBMCs.

Under the authors' procedure: Quantification of nucleated cells was approximated via reference gene primer amplification. Repertoires were generated with immunoSEQ multiplex PCR, while TCRdb's copy carries only in-frame clones and drops some. V and J calls and clone size are copied from that table; D and trimming were computed from the DNA. The sample lists 100,000 to 120,000 clones, approximately 90% occurring once. This chain links TRBV7-3 with TRBJ2-3, with a tentative D call TRBD1 (5 bases). This receptor was taken from a woman in her 50s with acute or convalescent COVID-19. The source material was peripheral blood. In DNA, the CDR3 is TGTGCCAGCAGCAGGGGCTCAGATACGCAGTATTTT. The encoded protein is CASSRGSDTQYF.